Following are 16 T cell receptor beta chains from one sample sequenced in a study of OX40 agonist ivuxolimab in advanced cancers. The assay was immunoSEQ multiplex PCR, and TCRdb's table has in-frame clones only and misses some. This table has approximately 31,000 clones, approximately 90% appearing once. The sequencing used CD4+ or CD8+ T cells sorted from blood, collected in a trial of the OX40 agonist ivuxolimab. Receptor source: an adult with an advanced solid tumor such as melanoma, head and neck, liver or kidney cancer.

The gene calls are TRBV30 and TRBJ2-7; 11 bases match TRBD2. The V segment lost 0 bases and the J segment 2 bases; nucleotides outside the gene matches: 6. This CDR3 region has 16 residues. Per germline, CDR1 GTSNPN and CDR2 SVGIG (reference sequence). The DNA of the CDR3 is TGTGCCTGGAGTGTCGCTAGCGGGAGGTTCCCCTACGAGCAGTACTTC. This codes for CAWSVASGRFPYEQYF.

The chain links TRBV19 to TRBJ1-2, with D possibly matching TRBD1 (5 bases). Germline values: CDR1 LNHDA, CDR2 SQIVND (reference sequence). V gave up 9 bases and J gave up 4 bases, with 15 bases separating them. The CDR3 runs 13 residues. The CDR3 reads CASRQGGSYGYTF. CDR3 in DNA: TGTGCCAGCCGTCAGGGAGGCAGCTATGGCTACACCTTC.

This clone qualifies as medium-sized. This chain uses TRBV5-5 with TRBJ1-1; no definite D call. There are 11 residues in the CDR3. Germline-derived CDR1 and CDR2 are SGHKS and YYEKEE (reference sequence). V lost 7 bases and J lost 4, with 8 bases in between. CDR3 sequence: CASGLGTEAFF. CDR3 DNA sequence: TGTGCCAGCGGGCTGGGCACTGAAGCTTTCTTT.

This chain connects TRBV30 to TRBJ1-4; tentatively, D is TRBD1 (5 bases). V was cut by 3 bases and J by 7 bases, with 15 bases left in between. The CDR3 spans 14 residues. CDR1 GTSNPN and CDR2 SVGIG come from the germline V gene (reference sequence). The CDR3 is CAWSAPGLGEKLFF. The CDR3 DNA is TGTGCCTGGAGCGCTCCGGGGCTTGGTGAAAAACTGTTTTTT.

This clone was picked up a small number of times. V gene TRBV7-9 combines with J gene TRBJ1-2; TRBD1 might be the D (5 bases). The CDR3 consists of 13 residues. Per germline, CDR1 SEHNR and CDR2 FQNEAQ (reference sequence). Between the trimmed V and J ends, which lost 5 bases and 4 bases, there was a span of 11 bases. The DNA of the CDR3 is TGTGCCAGCAGCCCCCGGGACGGCTATGGCTACACCTTC. Translated, it gives CASSPRDGYGYTF. The variable domain in full, with the rest retrieved from reference TRBV7-9 and TRBJ1-2, is DTGVSQNPRHKITKRGQNVTFRCDPISEHNRLYWYRQTLGQGPEFLTYFQNEAQLEKSRLLSDRFSAERPKGSFSTLEIQRTEQGDSAMYLCASSPRDGYGYTFGSGTRLTVV.

The chain combines TRBV28 with TRBJ2-1; 7 nucleotides line up with TRBD2. Per germline, CDR1 MDHEN and CDR2 SYDVKM. The CDR3 sequence is 16 residues long. The ends lost 6 bases at V and 4 bases at J; junction bases unmatched: 12. CDR3 protein: CASRRRGSGSYNEQFF. CDR3 sequence (DNA): TGTGCCAGCAGACGAAGGGGTAGCGGGTCGTACAATGAGCAGTTCTTC.

V and J are TRBV7-9 and TRBJ2-3, with TRBD2 matching over 10 bases. Unmatched junction bases numbered 17, after V lost 5 bases and J lost 9 bases. Germline V gene lookup returns CDR1 SEHNR and CDR2 FQNEAQ (reference sequence). This CDR3 region has 17 residues. The CDR3 loop reads CASSPRTSGLSGLTQYF. The CDR3 bases are TGTGCCAGCAGCCCACGGACTAGCGGCCTTTCGGGATTGACGCAGTATTTT.

V is TRBV11-1 and J is TRBJ2-1, with unresolved D. Germline V gene sequence: CDR1 SGHAT, CDR2 FQDESV (reference sequence). The CDR3 contains 11 residues. The ends were cut back, 3 bases at V and 7 bases at J, with 4 bases in the middle. CDR3 sequence (DNA): TGTGCCAGCAGCTTGGGTAATGAGCAGTTCTTC. Amino acids: CASSLGNEQFF.

This clone was recorded once. The chain is built from TRBV5-5 and TRBJ2-7, with D perhaps matching TRBD1 (6 bases). This CDR3 contains 17 residues. Per the germline V gene, CDR1 is SGHKS and CDR2 is YYEKEE (reference sequence). V was clipped by 0 bases and J by 1 base, with 17 bases between them. CDR3 coding DNA: TGTGCCAGCAGCTTGGGACCGACAGGCCCCAAATCCTACGAGCAGTACTTC. Its translation is CASSLGPTGPKSYEQYF. Looking up the rest from reference TRBV5-5 and TRBJ2-7 gives the full variable domain: DAGVTQSPTHLIKTRGQQVTLRCSPISGHKSVSWYQQVLGQGPQFIFQYYEKEERGRGNFPDRFSARQFPNYSSELNVNALLLGDSALYLCASSLGPTGPKSYEQYFGPGTRLTVT.

CDR3 bases: TGTGCCAGCAGTCCTGACAGTTCCTACGAGCAGTACTTC. This encodes CASSPDSSYEQYF. V usage is TRBV6-1 and J usage is TRBJ2-7, with D perhaps matching TRBD1 (5 bases). The CDR3 sequence is 13 residues long. Germline CDR1 MNHNS, CDR2 SASEGT. The V end lost 5 bases, the J end lost 1 base, and 9 bases lay between the germline ends.

J is TRBJ2-7 and V is TRBV6-5, with a possible D match to TRBD2 (5 bases). Trimming stripped 2 bases from V and 0 bases from J, with 8 bases between. The CDR3 has 14 amino acids. Per germline, CDR1 MNHEY and CDR2 SVGAGI. The CDR3 spells CASSYEGSSYEQYF. The CDR3 nucleotides read TGTGCCAGCAGTTACGAGGGTAGCTCCTACGAGCAGTACTTC.

This clone was recorded a few times. The chain carries TRBV7-7 and TRBJ2-2, with 10 bases aligning to TRBD1. The ends lost 2 bases at V and 4 bases at J; junction bases unmatched: 4. CDR1 and CDR2 from the germline V gene are SSHAT and FNYEAQ (reference sequence). CDR3 size: 16 residues. In nucleotides, the CDR3 is TGTGCCAGCAGCTTATCCGGGACAGGGGTCACCGGGGAGCTGTTTTTT. This translates into CASSLSGTGVTGELFF.

This chain links TRBV9 with TRBJ2-2; no definite D call. Trimming removed 1 base at V and 4 bases at J, with 5 bases between. This CDR3 comprises 13 residues. Per germline, CDR1 SGDLS and CDR2 YYNGEE. The CDR3 DNA sequence: TGTGCCAGCAGCGTAATCGGCACCGGGGAGCTGTTTTTT. The encoded protein is CASSVIGTGELFF.

CDR3 residues: CASSRQEVSGEAFF. In nucleotides, the CDR3 is TGCGCCAGCAGCCGACAGGAGGTAAGCGGTGAAGCTTTCTTT. The chain employs TRBV4-1 and TRBJ1-1; perhaps TRBD1 as D (6 bases). V lost 4 bases and J 7 bases, leaving 16 bases between the germline ends. This CDR3 region has 14 residues. Looked up from germline, CDR1 is MGHRA and CDR2 is YSYEKL.

This clone was detected only once. The chain recombines TRBV5-8 with TRBJ2-5, with D uncertain. The ends were cut back, 4 bases at V and 4 bases at J, with 8 bases in the middle. CDR3 length: 12 residues. Germline V lookup: CDR1 SGHTS, CDR2 YDEGEE. The CDR3 is CASSIRGETQYF. As DNA, the CDR3 is TGTGCCAGCAGCATACGAGGAGAGACCCAGTACTTC.

In this sample, this clone turned up a few times. This CDR3 is CAWSARTEMTDTQYF. The CDR3, as DNA: TGTGCCTGGAGCGCTCGGACAGAGATGACCGATACGCAGTATTTT. The chain uses TRBV30 and TRBJ2-3; tentatively, D is TRBD1 (6 bases). In germline, CDR1 is GTSNPN, CDR2 SVGIG (reference sequence). The CDR3 runs 15 residues. V gave up 3 bases and J gave up 6 bases, with 19 bases separating them.